Only a few counts were recorded for the clone carrying this T cell receptor (beta chain). Its matching antigen is unknown. As for time point: pre-sensitization, week 0. Treatment denoted: therapeutic diphenylcyclopropenone sensitization with weekly scalp DPC. Participating donors were patients with alopecia, aged 18 to 70 years, considered appropriate candidates for DPC. This sample stems from a study of human T cells and chemical hapten exposure. About the study: Alopecia areata, totalis or universalis affected patients who were mostly female. Overall study findings and caveats: Against controls, expanded TCRs gave rise to significantly more large CDR3 similarity clusters.

TCRdb processed the RACE reads anew with MiXCR; each CDR3 protein has one entry. The repertoire consists of 200,000 to 300,000 distinct CDR3 sequences, with roughly 8.9% occurring once and the leading ten covering less than 3%. The germline V gene encodes CDR1 SGHTA and CDR2 FQGNSA. V was trimmed by 4 bases and J by 4 bases, leaving 11 bases between them. CDR3 length: 15 amino acids. The chain employs TRBV7-2 and TRBJ2-6, with D unclear. The TCR originated in a middle-aged woman with alopecia areata. Some clones in this sample may be carry-over from other donors' samples. Sequencing used whole blood, obtained in connection with sensitization to the hapten diphenylcyclopropenone (DPC). As DNA, the CDR3 is TGTGCCAGCAGCTCCGGTGTTGCGGGGGCCAACGTCCTGACTTTC. Its protein is CASSSGVAGANVLTF.